These T cell receptor beta chains were read from a single sample in a study of T cells in Graves' hyperthyroidism and ophthalmopathy. TCRdb used MiXCR to reprocess the multiplex PCR reads, holding one entry per CDR3 protein. The sample has hundreds of thousands of distinct CDR3 sequences, 14% seen once. The sequencing input was blood. The origin of the receptors is a woman aged 18-29 years with Graves' hyperthyroidism. CDR3s include the opening cysteine and the closing phenylalanine or tryptophan. D genes are given only for firm matches. Clone sizes are given selectively: once, few, many, or a class where the clone is expanded.

>many|TRBJ2-7|TRBD1|TRBV27
CASSAYTGTGYEQYF
TGTGCCAGCAGTGCATATACCGGGACAGGCTACGAGCAGTACTTC
>many|TRBJ2-1|TRBD2|TRBV12-3/TRBV12-4
CASSPFEAGRIYNEQFF
TGTGCCAGCAGCCCCTTCGAAGCGGGGCGTATCTACAATGAGCAGTTCTTC
>many|TRBJ2-3|TRBD2|TRBV6-2/TRBV6-3
CASSFPTGLAERDTQYF
TGTGCCAGCAGTTTTCCTACGGGACTAGCGGAGAGGGATACGCAGTATTTT
>few|TRBJ2-3|-|TRBV6-1
CATGWTADTQYF
TGTGCCACCGGTTGGACAGCAGATACGCAGTATTTT
>many|TRBJ1-1|-|TRBV12-3/TRBV12-4
CASSWGRRENTEAFF
TGTGCCAGCAGTTGGGGTCGCAGAGAGAACACTGAAGCTTTCTTT
>many|TRBJ2-1|-|TRBV28
CASSYESEQFF
TGTGCCAGCAGTTACGAGAGTGAGCAGTTCTTC
>few|TRBJ1-2|-|TRBV5-1
CASSPRGETNYGYTF
TGCGCCAGCAGCCCCAGGGGAGAAACTAACTATGGCTACACCTTC
>many|TRBJ1-1|TRBD1|TRBV10-3
CAISDWTGTRNTEAFF
TGTGCCATCAGTGATTGGACAGGGACTCGGAACACTGAAGCTTTCTTT
>many|TRBJ2-1|-|TRBV18
CASSPRGLNEQFF
TGTGCCAGCTCACCACGGGGGCTCAATGAGCAGTTCTTC
>few|TRBJ2-1|-|TRBV20-1
CSAGVNEQFF
TGCAGTGCGGGGGTCAATGAGCAGTTCTTC
>-|TRBJ2-7|TRBD2|TRBV2
CAKTSGSDFYEQYF
TGTGCCAAGACTAGCGGGAGCGATTTCTACGAGCAGTACTTC
>many|TRBJ2-1|TRBD2|TRBV20-1
CSATLSGNEQFF
TGCAGTGCTACACTTAGCGGGAATGAGCAGTTCTTC
>few|TRBJ2-2|TRBD2|TRBV28
CASSYWGGLNTGGLFF
TGTGCCAGCAGTTATTGGGGGGGTTTGAACACCGGGGGGCTGTTTTTT
>many|TRBJ2-1|TRBD1|TRBV28
CASTPGQVNEQFF
TGTGCCAGCACTCCGGGACAGGTCAATGAGCAGTTCTTC
>many|TRBJ1-1|-|TRBV7-9
CASSLGQVGGTEAFF
TGTGCCAGCAGCTTAGGACAAGTAGGAGGCACTGAAGCTTTCTTT
>many|TRBJ2-7|-|TRBV28
CASSLAPGQFSYEQYF
TGTGCCAGCAGTCTAGCGCCTGGACAATTCTCCTACGAGCAGTACTTC
>few|TRBJ1-4|-|TRBV28
CASSLWAESNEKLFF
TGTGCCAGCAGTTTATGGGCAGAGTCTAATGAAAAACTGTTTTTT
>-|TRBJ2-3|TRBD2|TRBV30
CAWSTGTSPTADTQYF
TGTGCCTGGAGTACTGGGACTAGCCCGACAGCAGATACGCAGTATTTT
>-|TRBJ1-2|TRBD1|TRBV28
CASRTTGGYGYTF
TGTGCCAGCAGGACTACAGGGGGCTACGGCTACACCTTC
>-|TRBJ2-1|TRBD2|TRBV25-1
CASSESGGRAVNEQFF
TGTGCCAGCAGTGAATCTGGCGGGAGGGCCGTGAATGAGCAGTTCTTC
>-|TRBJ2-2|-|TRBV6-1
CASTRDLTGELFF
TGTGCCAGCACCAGGGACCTTACCGGGGAGCTGTTTTTT
>many|TRBJ2-3|-|TRBV18
CASSPPRLADTQYF
TGTGCCAGCTCACCACCAAGACTAGCAGATACGCAGTATTTT
>many|TRBJ2-3|-|TRBV20-1
CSARPTSAGGDTQYF
TGCAGTGCTAGACCCACTAGTGCAGGGGGGGATACGCAGTATTTT
>many|TRBJ2-7|-|TRBV5-5
CASSLGSSSYEQYF
TGTGCCAGCAGCTTGGGGTCAAGCTCCTACGAGCAGTACTTC
>few|TRBJ2-3|-|TRBV10-3
CAISSLTSTDTQYF
TGTGCCATCAGTAGCCTCACTAGCACAGATACGCAGTATTTT
>many|TRBJ2-3|-|TRBV7-9
CASSSWGLTGSTDTQYF
TGTGCCAGCAGCTCCTGGGGATTGACAGGAAGCACAGATACGCAGTATTTT
>-|TRBJ2-1|TRBD2|TRBV7-9
CASSSRSSGSPYEQFF
TGTGCCAGCAGCTCTCGTTCTAGCGGGTCCCCCTACGAGCAGTTCTTC